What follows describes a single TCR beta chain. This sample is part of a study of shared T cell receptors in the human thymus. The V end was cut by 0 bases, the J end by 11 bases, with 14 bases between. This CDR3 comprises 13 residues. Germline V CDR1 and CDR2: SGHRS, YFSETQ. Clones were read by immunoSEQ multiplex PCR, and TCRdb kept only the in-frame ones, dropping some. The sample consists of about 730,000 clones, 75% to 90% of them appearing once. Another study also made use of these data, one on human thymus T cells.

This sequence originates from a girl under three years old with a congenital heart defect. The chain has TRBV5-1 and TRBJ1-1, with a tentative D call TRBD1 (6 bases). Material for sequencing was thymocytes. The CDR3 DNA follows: TGCGCCAGCAGCTTGGTGGTAGGGGGGGAGGCTTTCTTT. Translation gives CASSLVVGGEAFF.